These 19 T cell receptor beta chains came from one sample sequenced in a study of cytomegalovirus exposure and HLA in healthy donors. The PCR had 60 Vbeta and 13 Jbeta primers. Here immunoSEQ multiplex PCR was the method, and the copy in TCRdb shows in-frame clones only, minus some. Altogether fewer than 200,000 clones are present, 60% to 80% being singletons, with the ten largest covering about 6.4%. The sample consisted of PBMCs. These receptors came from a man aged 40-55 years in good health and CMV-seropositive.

The CDR3 nucleotides read TGCAGCGTTCCGACAGGCTTGGGTTCCGAGCAGTACTTC. Protein: CSVPTGLGSEQYF. The chain joins TRBV29-1 to TRBJ2-7; possible D gene TRBD1, 6 bases. CDR1 is SQVTM, CDR2 ANQGSEA, per germline. The CDR3 covers 13 residues. The V end lost 5 bases, the J end lost 6 bases, and 17 bases lay between the germline ends.

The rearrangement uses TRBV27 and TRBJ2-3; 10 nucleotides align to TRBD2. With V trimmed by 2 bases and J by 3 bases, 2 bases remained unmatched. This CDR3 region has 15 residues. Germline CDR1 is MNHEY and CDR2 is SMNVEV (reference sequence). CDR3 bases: TGTGCCAGCAGTTTAGGTAGCGGGAGGACAGATACGCAGTATTTT. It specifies CASSLGSGRTDTQYF.

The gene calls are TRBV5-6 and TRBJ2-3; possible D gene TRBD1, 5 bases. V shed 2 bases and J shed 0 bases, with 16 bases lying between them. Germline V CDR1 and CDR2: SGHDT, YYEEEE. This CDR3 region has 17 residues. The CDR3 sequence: CASSFDWGVGSTDTQYF. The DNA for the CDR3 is TGTGCCAGCAGCTTTGATTGGGGCGTAGGTAGCACAGATACGCAGTATTTT.

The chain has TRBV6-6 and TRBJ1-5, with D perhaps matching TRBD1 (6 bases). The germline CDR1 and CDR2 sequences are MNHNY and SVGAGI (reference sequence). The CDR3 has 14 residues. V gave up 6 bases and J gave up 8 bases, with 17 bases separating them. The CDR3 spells CASSFRDTGEPQHF. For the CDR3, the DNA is TGTGCCAGCAGCTTCCGGGACACGGGCGAGCCCCAGCATTTT.

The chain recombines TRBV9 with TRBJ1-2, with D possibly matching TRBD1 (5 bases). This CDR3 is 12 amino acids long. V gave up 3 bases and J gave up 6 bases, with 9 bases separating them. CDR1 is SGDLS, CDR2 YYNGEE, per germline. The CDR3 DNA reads TGTGCCAGCAGCGCAGGGTTAGATGGCTACACCTTC. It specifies CASSAGLDGYTF.

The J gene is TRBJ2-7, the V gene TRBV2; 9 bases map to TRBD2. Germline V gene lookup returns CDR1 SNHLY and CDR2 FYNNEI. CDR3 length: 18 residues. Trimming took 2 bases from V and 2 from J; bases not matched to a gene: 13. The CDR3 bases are TGTGCCAGCAGTGAAAGAATGGTTAGCGGGAGCACTACCTACGAGCAGTACTTC. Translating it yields CASSERMVSGSTTYEQYF. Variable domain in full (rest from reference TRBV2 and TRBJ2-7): EPEVTQTPSHQVTQMGQEVILRCVPISNHLYFYWYRQILGQKVEFLVSFYNNEISEKSEIFDDQFSVERPDGSNFTLKIRSTKLEDSAMYFCASSERMVSGSTTYEQYFGPGTRLTVT.

CDR3: CASSLRYPPTDTQYF. As DNA, the CDR3 is TGTGCCAGCAGTTTACGCTACCCTCCCACAGATACGCAGTATTTT. This chain joins TRBV28 and TRBJ2-3; unclear D gene. This CDR3 spans 15 amino acids. V was pared by 2 bases and J by 2 bases, with 11 bases between. In germline, CDR1 is MDHEN, CDR2 SYDVKM. Drawing the rest from reference TRBV28 and TRBJ2-3, the complete variable domain is DVKVTQSSRYLVKRTGEKVFLECVQDMDHENMFWYRQDPGLGLRLIYFSYDVKMKEKGDIPEGYSVSREKKERFSLILESASTNQTSMYLCASSLRYPPTDTQYFGPGTRLTVL.

The CDR3 is CSVQAYNEQFF. The CDR3 region has the DNA TGCAGCGTTCAGGCTTACAATGAGCAGTTCTTC. The chain is built from TRBV29-1 and TRBJ2-1; D unresolved. The germline V gene encodes CDR1 SQVTM and CDR2 ANQGSEA. CDR3 size: 11 residues. V was pared by 5 bases and J by 4 bases, with 6 bases between.

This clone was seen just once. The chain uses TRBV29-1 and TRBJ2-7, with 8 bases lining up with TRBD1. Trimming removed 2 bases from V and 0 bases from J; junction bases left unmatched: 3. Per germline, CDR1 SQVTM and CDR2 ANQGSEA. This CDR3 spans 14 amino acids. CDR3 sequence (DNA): TGCAGCGTTGAAACGACAGGGGCCTCCTACGAGCAGTACTTC. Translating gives CSVETTGASYEQYF.

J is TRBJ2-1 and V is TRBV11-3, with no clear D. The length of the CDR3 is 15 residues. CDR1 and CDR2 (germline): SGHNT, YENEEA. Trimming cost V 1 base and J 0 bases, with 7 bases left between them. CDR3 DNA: TGTGCCAGCAGCTTAGGACGGAGCTCCTACAATGAGCAGTTCTTC. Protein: CASSLGRSSYNEQFF.

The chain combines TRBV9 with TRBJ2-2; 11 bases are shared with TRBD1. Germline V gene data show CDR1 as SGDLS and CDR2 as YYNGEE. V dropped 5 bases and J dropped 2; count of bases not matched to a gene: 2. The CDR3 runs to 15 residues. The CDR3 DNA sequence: TGTGCCAGCAGTCGGACAGGGGGCAACACCGGGGAGCTGTTTTTT. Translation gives CASSRTGGNTGELFF.

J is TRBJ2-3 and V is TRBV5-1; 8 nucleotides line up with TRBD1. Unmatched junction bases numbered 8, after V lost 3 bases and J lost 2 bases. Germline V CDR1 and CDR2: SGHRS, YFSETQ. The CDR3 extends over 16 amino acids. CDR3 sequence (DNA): TGCGCCAGCAGCTCCGGACAGGGTGGGAACACAGATACGCAGTATTTT. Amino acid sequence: CASSSGQGGNTDTQYF.

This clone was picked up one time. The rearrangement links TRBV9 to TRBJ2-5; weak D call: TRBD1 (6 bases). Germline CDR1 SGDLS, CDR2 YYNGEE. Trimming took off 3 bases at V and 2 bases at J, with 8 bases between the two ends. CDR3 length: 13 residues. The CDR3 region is CASSGTAQETQYF. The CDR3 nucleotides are TGTGCCAGCAGCGGGACAGCACAAGAGACCCAGTACTTC.

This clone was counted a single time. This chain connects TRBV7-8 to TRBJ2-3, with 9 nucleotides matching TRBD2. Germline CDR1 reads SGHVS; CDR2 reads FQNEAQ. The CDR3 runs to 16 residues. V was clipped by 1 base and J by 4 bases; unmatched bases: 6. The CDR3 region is CASSLGVAGASDTQYF. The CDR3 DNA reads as TGTGCCAGCAGCTTAGGGGTAGCGGGAGCGTCAGATACGCAGTATTTT.

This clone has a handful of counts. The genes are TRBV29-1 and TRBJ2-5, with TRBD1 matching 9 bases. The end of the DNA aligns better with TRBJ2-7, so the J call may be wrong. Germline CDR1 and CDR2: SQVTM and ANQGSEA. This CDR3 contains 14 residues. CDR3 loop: CSVGAGTGKYEQYF. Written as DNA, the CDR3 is TGCAGCGTTGGCGCCGGGACAGGGAAGTACGAGCAGTACTTC.

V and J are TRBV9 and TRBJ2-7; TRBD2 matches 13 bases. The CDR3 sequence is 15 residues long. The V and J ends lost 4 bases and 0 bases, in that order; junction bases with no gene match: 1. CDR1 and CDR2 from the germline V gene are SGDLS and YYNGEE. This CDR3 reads CASSRTSGSSYEQYF. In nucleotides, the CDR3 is TGTGCCAGCAGCAGGACTAGCGGGAGCTCCTACGAGCAGTACTTC.

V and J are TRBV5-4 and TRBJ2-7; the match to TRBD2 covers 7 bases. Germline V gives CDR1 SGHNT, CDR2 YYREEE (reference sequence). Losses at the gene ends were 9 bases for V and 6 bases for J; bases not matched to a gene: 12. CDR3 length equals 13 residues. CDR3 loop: CATSVGRALEQYF. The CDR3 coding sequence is TGTGCCACATCCGTTGGGAGGGCCCTCGAGCAGTACTTC.

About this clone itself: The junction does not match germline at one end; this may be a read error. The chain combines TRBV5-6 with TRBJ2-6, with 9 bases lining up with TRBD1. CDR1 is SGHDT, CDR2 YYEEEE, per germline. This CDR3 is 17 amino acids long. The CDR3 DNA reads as TGTGCCAGCAGCTTAAGACAGGGGGTCGGTGGGGCCAACGGCCTGACTTTC. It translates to CASSLRQGVGGANGLTF.

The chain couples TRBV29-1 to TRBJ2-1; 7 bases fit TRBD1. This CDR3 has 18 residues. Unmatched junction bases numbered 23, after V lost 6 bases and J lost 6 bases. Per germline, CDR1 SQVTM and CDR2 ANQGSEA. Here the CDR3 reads CSVSGTERVTLGSNEQFF. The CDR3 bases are TGCAGCGTCTCCGGGACAGAAAGGGTCACGTTGGGTAGCAATGAGCAGTTCTTC.